The clone carrying this TCR beta chain came up many times. Building of the TCR beta libraries involved iRepertoire HTBI primers and Arm-PCR of CDR3 regions. TCRdb used MiXCR to reprocess the multiplex PCR reads, holding one entry per CDR3 protein. The sample includes 550,000 or so distinct CDR3 sequences, 12% seen only once; the top ten take 8% to 10%. Time point indicated: newly diagnosed GD, antithyroid drugs for less than 3 months. The authors made the TCR library using RNA they extracted from PBMCs. Germline loops: CDR1 ENHRY, CDR2 SYGVKD. The CDR3 consists of 15 residues. V was cut by 4 bases and J by 2 bases, with 14 bases left in between. The data belong to a study of regulatory T cells in long-lasting Graves disease. The same data also contributed to another study, on T cells in Graves' hyperthyroidism and ophthalmopathy.

The origin of this receptor is a woman under 40 with Graves disease. The chain has TRBV10-3 and TRBJ1-2, with a weak D call TRBD1 (5 bases). This specimen consisted of peripheral blood mononuclear cells (PBMCs), obtained at new diagnosis, from a patient treated with antithyroid drugs. CDR3 DNA: TGTGCCATCAGTGCCGACAGCGCCCCAAACTATGGCTACACCTTC. This translates into CAISADSAPNYGYTF.